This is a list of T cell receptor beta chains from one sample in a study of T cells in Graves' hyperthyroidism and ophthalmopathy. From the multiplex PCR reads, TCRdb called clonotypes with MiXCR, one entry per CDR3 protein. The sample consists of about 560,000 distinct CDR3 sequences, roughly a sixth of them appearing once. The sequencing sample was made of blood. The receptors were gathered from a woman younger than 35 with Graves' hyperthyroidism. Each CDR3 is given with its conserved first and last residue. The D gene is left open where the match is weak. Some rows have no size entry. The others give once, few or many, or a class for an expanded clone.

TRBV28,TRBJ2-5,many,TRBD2,CASSSPPGAGDGTQYF,TGTGCCAGCAGTTCCCCCCCGGGTGCGGGGGACGGGACCCAGTACTTC
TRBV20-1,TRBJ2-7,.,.,CSASHPGRSYEQYF,TGCAGTGCTAGTCATCCGGGCCGGAGCTACGAGCAGTACTTC
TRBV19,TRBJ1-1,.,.,CASSIVARAFF,TGTGCCAGTAGTATTGTGGCTCGAGCTTTCTTT
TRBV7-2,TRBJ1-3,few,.,CASSSNKDTGSGNTIYF,TGTGCCAGCAGCTCGAATAAGGACACGGGGTCTGGAAACACCATATATTTT
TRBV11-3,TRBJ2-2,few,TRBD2,CANSPNLGGGPAGELFF,TGTGCCAACAGCCCGAACCTCGGGGGAGGGCCGGCCGGGGAGCTGTTTTTT
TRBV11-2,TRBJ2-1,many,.,CASSLVNAPRGASNSYNEQFF,TGTGCCAGCAGCTTAGTCAACGCCCCCCGCGGGGCCTCGAACTCCTACAATGAGCAGTTCTTC
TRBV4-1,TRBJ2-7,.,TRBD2,CASSPGLADNYEQYF,TGCGCCAGCAGCCCGGGACTAGCGGACAATTACGAGCAGTACTTC
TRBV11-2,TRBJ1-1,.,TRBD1,CASSSPGTGGTEAFF,TGTGCCAGCAGCTCCCCCGGGACAGGGGGCACTGAAGCTTTCTTT
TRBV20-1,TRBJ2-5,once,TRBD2,CSASRGGGEIQYF,TGCAGTGCTAGTCGGGGGGGCGGAGAGATCCAGTACTTC
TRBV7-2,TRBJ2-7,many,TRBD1,CASSFAGTGIYEQYF,TGTGCCAGCAGCTTCGCCGGGACAGGGATTTACGAGCAGTACTTC
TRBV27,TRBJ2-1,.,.,CASSLIGLPNEQFF,TGTGCCAGCAGTTTAATAGGGCTCCCCAATGAGCAGTTCTTC
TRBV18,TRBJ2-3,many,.,CASSWDRTDTQYF,TGTGCCAGCTCATGGGACCGCACAGATACGCAGTATTTT
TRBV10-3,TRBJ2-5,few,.,CAISAGGATQETQYF,TGTGCCATCAGTGCCGGGGGAGCTACCCAAGAGACCCAGTACTTC
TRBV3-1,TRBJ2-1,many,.,CASSQAQRSEQFF,TGTGCCAGCAGCCAAGCGCAGCGGAGTGAGCAGTTCTTC
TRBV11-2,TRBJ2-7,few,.,CASSLSSGKMYEQYF,TGTGCCAGCAGCTTAAGTAGCGGCAAAATGTACGAGCAGTACTTC
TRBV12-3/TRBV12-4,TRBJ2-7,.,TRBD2,CASSLWGLAGRGEQYF,TGTGCCAGCAGTTTATGGGGACTAGCGGGAAGGGGAGAGCAGTACTTC
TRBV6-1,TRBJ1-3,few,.,CASSFPGSSGNTIYF,TGTGCCAGCAGTTTTCCGGGGAGCTCTGGAAACACCATATATTTT
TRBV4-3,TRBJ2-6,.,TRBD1,CASSQEPRGGANVLTF,TGCGCCAGCAGCCAAGAGCCCAGGGGGGGGGCCAACGTCCTGACTTTC
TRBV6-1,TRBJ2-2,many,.,CAITGTDDTGELFF,TGTGCCATCACCGGGACCGATGACACCGGGGAGCTGTTTTTT
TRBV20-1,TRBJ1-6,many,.,CSARSGDSPLHF,TGCAGTGCTAGGTCCGGGGACTCACCCCTCCACTTT
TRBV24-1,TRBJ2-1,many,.,CATSDSGHTAYNEQFF,TGTGCCACCAGTGACTCCGGACATACGGCCTACAATGAGCAGTTCTTC
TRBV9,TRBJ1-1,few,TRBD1,CASSANPRDRPWNTEAFF,TGTGCCAGCAGCGCGAACCCCCGGGACAGACCATGGAACACTGAAGCTTTCTTT
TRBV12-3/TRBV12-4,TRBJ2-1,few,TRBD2,CASSLVAGGLNEQFF,TGTGCCAGCAGTTTAGTAGCGGGAGGGCTAAATGAGCAGTTCTTC
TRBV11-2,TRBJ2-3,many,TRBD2,CASSATSGSGDTQYF,TGTGCCAGCAGCGCGACTAGCGGGAGTGGAGATACGCAGTATTTT
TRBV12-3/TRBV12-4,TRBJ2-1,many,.,CAGGVSYNEQFF,TGTGCCGGCGGAGTATCCTACAATGAGCAGTTCTTC
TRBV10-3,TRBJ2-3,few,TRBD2,CAISDPSGGPTGDTQYF,TGTGCCATCAGTGATCCTAGCGGGGGGCCTACGGGGGATACGCAGTATTTT
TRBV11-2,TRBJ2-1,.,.,CASSLLWSSYNEQFF,TGTGCCAGCAGCTTACTTTGGAGCTCCTACAATGAGCAGTTCTTC
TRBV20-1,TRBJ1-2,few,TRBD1,CSASDRAQGYTF,TGCAGTGCTAGTGACAGGGCTCAGGGCTACACCTTC
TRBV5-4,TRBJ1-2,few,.,CASSLYGRGRDYGYTF,TGTGCCAGCAGCTTATACGGACGGGGACGGGACTATGGCTACACCTTC
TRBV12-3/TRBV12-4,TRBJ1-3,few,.,CASSRAFSGNTIYF,TGTGCCAGCAGTAGGGCCTTCTCTGGAAACACCATATATTTT
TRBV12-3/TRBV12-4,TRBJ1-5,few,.,CASSTGTGRSNQPQHF,TGTGCCAGCAGTACAGGTACAGGGCGAAGCAATCAGCCCCAGCATTTT
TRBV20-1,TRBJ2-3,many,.,CSAGYRVGGRVDTQYF,TGCAGTGCTGGCTACCGTGTTGGGGGGCGGGTAGATACGCAGTATTTT
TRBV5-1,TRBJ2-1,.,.,CASSWGARNEQFF,TGCGCCAGCAGTTGGGGGGCGCGCAATGAGCAGTTCTTC
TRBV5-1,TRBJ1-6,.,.,CASSFYTGYRNSPLHF,TGCGCCAGCAGCTTTTATACGGGATATAGGAATTCACCCCTCCACTTT
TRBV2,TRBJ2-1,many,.,CASFLLNPNEQFF,TGTGCCAGCTTTCTATTAAACCCAAATGAGCAGTTCTTC
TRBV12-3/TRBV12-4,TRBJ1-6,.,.,CASSTGTYNSPLHF,TGTGCCAGCAGTACGGGAACTTATAATTCACCCCTCCACTTT
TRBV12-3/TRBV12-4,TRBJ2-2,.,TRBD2,CASSLLALAGVTGELFF,TGTGCCAGCAGTCTCTTGGCTCTAGCGGGAGTGACCGGGGAGCTGTTTTTT
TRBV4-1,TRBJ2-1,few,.,CASSYKGGYNEQFF,TGCGCCAGCAGCTATAAAGGGGGCTACAATGAGCAGTTCTTC
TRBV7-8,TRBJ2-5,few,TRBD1,CASSKQGVAQETQYF,TGTGCCAGCAGCAAACAGGGGGTTGCACAAGAGACCCAGTACTTC
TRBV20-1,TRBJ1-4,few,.,CSASPPRRGNEKLFF,TGCAGTGCTAGCCCACCACGGCGGGGAAATGAAAAACTGTTTTTT
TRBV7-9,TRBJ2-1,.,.,CASSHPQGPGNEQFF,TGTGCCAGCTCCCACCCGCAGGGGCCGGGCAATGAGCAGTTCTTC
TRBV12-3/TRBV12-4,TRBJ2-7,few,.,CASSLLGNAITGGEQYF,TGTGCCAGCAGTTTACTAGGAAACGCCATAACAGGAGGCGAGCAGTACTTC
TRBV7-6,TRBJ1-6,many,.,CASSLGGWGVTNSPLHF,TGTGCCAGCAGCTTAGGGGGTTGGGGGGTTACCAATTCACCCCTCCACTTT
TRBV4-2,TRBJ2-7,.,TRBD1,CASSSGTALYEQYF,TGTGCCAGCAGCTCCGGGACAGCTTTGTACGAGCAGTACTTC
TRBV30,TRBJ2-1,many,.,CAWSVTDNEQFF,TGTGCCTGGAGTGTAACCGACAATGAGCAGTTCTTC
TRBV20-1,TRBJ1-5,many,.,CSARVSGRAPQHF,TGCAGTGCTCGCGTCTCGGGCAGGGCCCCCCAGCATTTT